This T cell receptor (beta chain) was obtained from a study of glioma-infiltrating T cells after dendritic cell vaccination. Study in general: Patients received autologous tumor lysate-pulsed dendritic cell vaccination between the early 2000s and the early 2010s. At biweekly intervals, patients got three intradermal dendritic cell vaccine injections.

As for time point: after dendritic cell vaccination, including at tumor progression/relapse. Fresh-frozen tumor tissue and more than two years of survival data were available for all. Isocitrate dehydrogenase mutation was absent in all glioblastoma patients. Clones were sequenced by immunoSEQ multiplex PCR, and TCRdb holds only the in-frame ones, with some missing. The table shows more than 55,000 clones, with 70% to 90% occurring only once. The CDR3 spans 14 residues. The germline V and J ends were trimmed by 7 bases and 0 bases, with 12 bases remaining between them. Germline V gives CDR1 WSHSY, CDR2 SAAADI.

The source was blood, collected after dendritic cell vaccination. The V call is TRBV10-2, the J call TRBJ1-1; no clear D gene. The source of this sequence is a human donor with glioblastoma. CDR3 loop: CASTLFGVNTEAFF. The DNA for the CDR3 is TGCGCCAGCACCTTATTCGGGGTGAACACTGAAGCTTTCTTT.